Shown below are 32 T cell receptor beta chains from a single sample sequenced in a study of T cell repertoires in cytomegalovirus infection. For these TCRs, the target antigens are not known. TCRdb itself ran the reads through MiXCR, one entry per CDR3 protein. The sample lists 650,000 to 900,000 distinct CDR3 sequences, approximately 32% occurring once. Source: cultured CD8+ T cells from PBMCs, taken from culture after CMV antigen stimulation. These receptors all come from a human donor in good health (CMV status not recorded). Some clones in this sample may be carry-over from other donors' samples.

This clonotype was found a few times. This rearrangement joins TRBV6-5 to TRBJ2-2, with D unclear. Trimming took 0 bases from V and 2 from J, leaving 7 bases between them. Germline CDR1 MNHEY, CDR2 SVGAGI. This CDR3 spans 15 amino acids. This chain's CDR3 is CASSYSRENTGELFF. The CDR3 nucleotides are TGTGCCAGCAGTTACTCGAGAGAAAACACCGGGGAGCTGTTTTTT.

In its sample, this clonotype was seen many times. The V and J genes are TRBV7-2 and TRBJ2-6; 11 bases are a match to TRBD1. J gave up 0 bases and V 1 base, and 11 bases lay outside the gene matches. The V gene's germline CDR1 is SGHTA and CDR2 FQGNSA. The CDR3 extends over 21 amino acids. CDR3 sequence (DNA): TGTGCCAGCAGCTTAGTCCCTCGGACAGGGGGCCCTGTCTCTGGGGCCAACGTCCTGACTTTC. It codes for CASSLVPRTGGPVSGANVLTF.

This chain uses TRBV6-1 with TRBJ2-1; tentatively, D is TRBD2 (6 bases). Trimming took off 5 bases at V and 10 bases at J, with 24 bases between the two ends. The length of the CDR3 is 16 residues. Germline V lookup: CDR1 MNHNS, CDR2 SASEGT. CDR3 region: CASSPPRIGEDLEQFF. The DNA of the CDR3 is TGTGCCAGCAGTCCCCCGCGGATCGGGGAGGATCTAGAGCAGTTCTTC.

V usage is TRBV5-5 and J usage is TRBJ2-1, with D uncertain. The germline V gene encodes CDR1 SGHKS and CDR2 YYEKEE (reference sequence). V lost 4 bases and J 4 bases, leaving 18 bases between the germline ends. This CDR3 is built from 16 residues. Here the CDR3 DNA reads TGTGCCAGCAGCCCGAGAGAGGCCCAGGTTTACAATGAGCAGTTCTTC. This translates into CASSPREAQVYNEQFF.

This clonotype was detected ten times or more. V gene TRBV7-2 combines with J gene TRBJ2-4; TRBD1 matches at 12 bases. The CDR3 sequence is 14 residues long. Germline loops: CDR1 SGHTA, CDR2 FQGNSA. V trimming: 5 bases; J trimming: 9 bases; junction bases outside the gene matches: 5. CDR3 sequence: CASSPGQGATIQYF. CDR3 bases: TGTGCCAGCAGCCCGGGACAGGGGGCAACCATTCAGTACTTC.

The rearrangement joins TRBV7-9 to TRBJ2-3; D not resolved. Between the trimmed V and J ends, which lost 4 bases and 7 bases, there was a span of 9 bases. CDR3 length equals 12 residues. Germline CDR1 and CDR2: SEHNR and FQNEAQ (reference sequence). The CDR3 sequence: CASSSRAYTQYF. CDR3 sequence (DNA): TGTGCCAGCAGCTCTCGAGCTTATACGCAGTATTTT.

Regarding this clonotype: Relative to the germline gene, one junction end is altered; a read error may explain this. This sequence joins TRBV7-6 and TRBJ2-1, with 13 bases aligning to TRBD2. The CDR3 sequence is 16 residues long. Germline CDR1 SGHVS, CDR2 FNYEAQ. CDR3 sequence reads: CVSSMTSGGTDNEQFF. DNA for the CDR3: TGTGTCAGCAGCATGACTAGCGGGGGGACGGACAATGAGCAGTTCTTC.

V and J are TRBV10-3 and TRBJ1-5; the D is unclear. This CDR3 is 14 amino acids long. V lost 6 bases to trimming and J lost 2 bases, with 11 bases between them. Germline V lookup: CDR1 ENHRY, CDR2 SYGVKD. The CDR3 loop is CAIRDGGGNQPQHF. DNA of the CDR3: TGTGCCATCAGAGACGGTGGTGGCAATCAGCCCCAGCATTTT.

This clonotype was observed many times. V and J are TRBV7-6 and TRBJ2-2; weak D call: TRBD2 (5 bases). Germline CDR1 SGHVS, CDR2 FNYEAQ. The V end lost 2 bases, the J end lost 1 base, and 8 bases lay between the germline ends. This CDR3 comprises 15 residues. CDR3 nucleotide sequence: TGTGCCAGCAGCTTACTAGCAGAGAACACCGGGGAGCTGTTTTTT. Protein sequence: CASSLLAENTGELFF.

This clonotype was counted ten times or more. CDR3 amino acids: CASSGDSGLRWETQYF. CDR3 nucleotide sequence: TGTGCCAGCAGCGGAGATAGCGGCCTGAGGTGGGAGACCCAGTACTTC. This sequence joins TRBV14 and TRBJ2-5; TRBD2 might be the D (6 bases). Germline V lookup: CDR1 SGHDN, CDR2 FVKESK. The CDR3 runs 16 residues. The ends were cut back, 5 bases at V and 5 bases at J, with 21 bases in the middle. The full variable domain, with the rest looked up from reference TRBV14 and TRBJ2-5, is EAGVTQFPSHSVIEKGQTVTLRCDPISGHDNLYWYRRVMGKEIKFLLHFVKESKQDESGMPNNRFLAERTGGTYSTLKVQPAELEDSGVYFCASSGDSGLRWETQYFGPGTRLLVL.

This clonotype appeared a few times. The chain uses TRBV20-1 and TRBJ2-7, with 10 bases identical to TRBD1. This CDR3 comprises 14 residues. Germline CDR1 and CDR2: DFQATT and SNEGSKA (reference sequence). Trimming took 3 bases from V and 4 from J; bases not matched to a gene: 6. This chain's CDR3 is CSASPEGQGYEQYV. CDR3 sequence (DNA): TGCAGTGCTAGTCCAGAGGGACAGGGGTACGAGCAGTACGTC.

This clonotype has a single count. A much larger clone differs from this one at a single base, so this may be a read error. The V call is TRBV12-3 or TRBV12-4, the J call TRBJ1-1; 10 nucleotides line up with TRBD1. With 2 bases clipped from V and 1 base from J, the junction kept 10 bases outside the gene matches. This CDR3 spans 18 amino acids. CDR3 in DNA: TGTGCCAGCAGTTTACGGGACAGGGGCCCTCCGGAGAACACTGAAGCTTTCTTT. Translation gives CASSLRDRGPPENTEAFF.

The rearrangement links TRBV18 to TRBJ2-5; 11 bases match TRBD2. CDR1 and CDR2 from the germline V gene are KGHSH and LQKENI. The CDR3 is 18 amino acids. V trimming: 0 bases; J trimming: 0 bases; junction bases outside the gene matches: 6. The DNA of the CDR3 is TGTGCCAGCTCACCACCGGGACTAGCGGTGGTGTACCAAGAGACCCAGTACTTC. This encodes CASSPPGLAVVYQETQYF.

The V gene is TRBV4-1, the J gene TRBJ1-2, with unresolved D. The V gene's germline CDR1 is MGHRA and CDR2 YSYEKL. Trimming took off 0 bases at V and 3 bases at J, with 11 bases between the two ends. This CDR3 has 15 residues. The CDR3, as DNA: TGCGCCAGCAGCCAAGAAGGGTATGGTTACTATGGCTACACCTTC. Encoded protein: CASSQEGYGYYGYTF.

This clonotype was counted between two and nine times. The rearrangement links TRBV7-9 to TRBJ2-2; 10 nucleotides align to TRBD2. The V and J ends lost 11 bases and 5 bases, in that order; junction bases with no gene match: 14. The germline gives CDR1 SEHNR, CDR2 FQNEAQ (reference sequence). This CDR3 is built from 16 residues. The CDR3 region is CAHNPSGGAWTGELFF. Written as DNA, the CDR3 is TGTGCCCATAACCCCAGCGGGGGGGCTTGGACCGGGGAGCTGTTTTTT.

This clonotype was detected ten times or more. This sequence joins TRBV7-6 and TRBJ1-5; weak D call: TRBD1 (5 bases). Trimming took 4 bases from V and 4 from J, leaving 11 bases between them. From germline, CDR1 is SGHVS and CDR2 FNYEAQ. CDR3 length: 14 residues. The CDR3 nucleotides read TGTGCCAGCAGCTCCGGGACCCGGAATCAGCCCCAGCATTTT. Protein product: CASSSGTRNQPQHF. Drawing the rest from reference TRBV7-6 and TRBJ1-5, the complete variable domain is GAGVSQSPRYKVTKRGQDVALRCDPISGHVSLYWYRQALGQGPEFLTYFNYEAQQDKSGLPNDRFSAERPEGSISTLTIQRTEQRDSAMYRCASSSGTRNQPQHFGDGTRLSIL.

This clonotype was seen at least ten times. The CDR3 region is CASSFRSLFTDTQYF. CDR3 DNA sequence: TGTGCCAGCAGTTTCCGGTCCCTCTTCACAGATACGCAGTATTTT. The chain combines TRBV12-3 or TRBV12-4 with TRBJ2-3; D uncertain. The CDR3 length is 15 residues. The V and J ends lost 3 bases and 2 bases respectively, with 12 bases between them.

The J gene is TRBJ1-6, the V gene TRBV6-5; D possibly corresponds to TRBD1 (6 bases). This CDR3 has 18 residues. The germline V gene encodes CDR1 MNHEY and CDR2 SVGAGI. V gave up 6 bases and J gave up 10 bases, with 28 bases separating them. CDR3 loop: CASSSGTRGPFTSSPLHF. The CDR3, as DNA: TGTGCCAGCAGCTCCGGGACAAGAGGGCCTTTTACTAGCTCACCCCTCCACTTT.

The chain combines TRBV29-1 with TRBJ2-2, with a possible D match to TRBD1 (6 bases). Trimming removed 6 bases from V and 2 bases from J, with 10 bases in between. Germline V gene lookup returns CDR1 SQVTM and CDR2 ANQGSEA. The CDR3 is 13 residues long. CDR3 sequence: CSVTGSNTGELFF. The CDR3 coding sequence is TGCAGCGTCACAGGGTCAAACACCGGGGAGCTGTTTTTT.

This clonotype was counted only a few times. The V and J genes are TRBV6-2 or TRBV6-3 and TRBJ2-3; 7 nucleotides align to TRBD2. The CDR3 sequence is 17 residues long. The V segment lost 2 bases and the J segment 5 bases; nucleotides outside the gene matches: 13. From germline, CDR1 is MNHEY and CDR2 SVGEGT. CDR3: CASSYPERGLAQDTQYF. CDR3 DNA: TGTGCCAGCAGTTACCCAGAGCGGGGACTTGCACAAGATACGCAGTATTTT.

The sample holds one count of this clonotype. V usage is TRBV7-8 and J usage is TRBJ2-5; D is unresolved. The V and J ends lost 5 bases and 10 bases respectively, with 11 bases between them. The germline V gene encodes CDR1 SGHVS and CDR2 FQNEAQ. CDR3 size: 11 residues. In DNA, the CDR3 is TGTGCCAGCAGCCTGACGGCCAGCCAGTACTTC. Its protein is CASSLTASQYF.

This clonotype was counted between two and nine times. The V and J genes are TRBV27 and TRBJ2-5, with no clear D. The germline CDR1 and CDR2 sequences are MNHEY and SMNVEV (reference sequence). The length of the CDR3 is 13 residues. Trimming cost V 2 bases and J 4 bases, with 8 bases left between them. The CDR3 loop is CASSLRQRETQYF. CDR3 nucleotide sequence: TGTGCCAGCAGTTTACGGCAGAGAGAGACCCAGTACTTC.

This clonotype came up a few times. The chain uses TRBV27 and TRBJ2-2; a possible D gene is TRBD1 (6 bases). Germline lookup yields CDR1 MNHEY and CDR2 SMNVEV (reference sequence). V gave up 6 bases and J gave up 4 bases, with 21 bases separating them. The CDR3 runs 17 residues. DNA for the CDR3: TGTGCCAGCAGCTTTGGCTTAGAGGGGGTGGGCACCGGGGAGCTGTTTTTT. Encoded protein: CASSFGLEGVGTGELFF.

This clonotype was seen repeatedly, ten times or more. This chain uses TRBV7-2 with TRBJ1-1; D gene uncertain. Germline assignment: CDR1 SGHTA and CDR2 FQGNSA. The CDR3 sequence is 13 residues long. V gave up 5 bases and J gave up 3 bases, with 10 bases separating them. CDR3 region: CASSPWSYTEAFF. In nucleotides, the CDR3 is TGTGCCAGCAGCCCCTGGTCTTACACTGAAGCTTTCTTT.

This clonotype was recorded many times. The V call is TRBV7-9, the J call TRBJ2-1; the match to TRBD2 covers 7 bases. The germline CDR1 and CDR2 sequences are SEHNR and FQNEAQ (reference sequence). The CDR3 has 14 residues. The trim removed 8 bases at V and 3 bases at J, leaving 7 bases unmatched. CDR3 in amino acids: CASRSGRDYNEQFF. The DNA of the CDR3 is TGTGCCAGCCGTTCGGGGAGGGACTACAATGAGCAGTTCTTC.

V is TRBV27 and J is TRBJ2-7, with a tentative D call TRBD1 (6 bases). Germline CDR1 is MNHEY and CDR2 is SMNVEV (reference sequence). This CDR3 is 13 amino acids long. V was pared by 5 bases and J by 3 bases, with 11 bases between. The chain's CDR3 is CASSPQGIYEQYV. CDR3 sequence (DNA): TGTGCCAGCAGTCCGCAGGGGATCTACGAGCAGTACGTC.

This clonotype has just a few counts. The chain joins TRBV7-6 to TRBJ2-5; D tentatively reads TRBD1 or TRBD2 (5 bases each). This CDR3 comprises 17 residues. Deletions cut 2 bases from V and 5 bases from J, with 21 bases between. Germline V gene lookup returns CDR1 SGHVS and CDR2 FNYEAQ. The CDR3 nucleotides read TGTGCCAGCAGCTTATTGGGGCTCGGGGTAAAAGCGGAGACCCAGTACTTC. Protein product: CASSLLGLGVKAETQYF.

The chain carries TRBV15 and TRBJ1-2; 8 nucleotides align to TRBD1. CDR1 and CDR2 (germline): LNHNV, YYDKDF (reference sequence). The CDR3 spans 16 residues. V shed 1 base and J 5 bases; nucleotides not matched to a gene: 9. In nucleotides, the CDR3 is TGTGCCACCAGCAGAGGACCTTCCGGGACAGGATATGGCTACACCTTC. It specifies CATSRGPSGTGYGYTF.

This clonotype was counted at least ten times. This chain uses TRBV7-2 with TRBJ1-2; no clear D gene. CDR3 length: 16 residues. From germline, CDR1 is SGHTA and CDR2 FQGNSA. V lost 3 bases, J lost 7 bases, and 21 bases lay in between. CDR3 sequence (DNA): TGTGCCAGCAGCTTGTCCCTCATTCGGCCTATGGGTGGCTACACCTTC. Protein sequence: CASSLSLIRPMGGYTF. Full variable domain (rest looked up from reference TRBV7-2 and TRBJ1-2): GAGVSQSPSNKVTEKGKDVELRCDPISGHTALYWYRQSLGQGLEFLIYFQGNSAPDKSGLPSDRFSAERTGGSVSTLTIQRTQQEDSAVYLCASSLSLIRPMGGYTFGSGTRLTVV.

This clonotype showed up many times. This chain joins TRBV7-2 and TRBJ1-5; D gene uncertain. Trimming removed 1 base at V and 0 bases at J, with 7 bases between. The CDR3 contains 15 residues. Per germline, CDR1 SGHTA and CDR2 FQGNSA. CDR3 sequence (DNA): TGTGCCAGCAGCTTAGACAGTCGTAGCAATCAGCCCCAGCATTTT. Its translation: CASSLDSRSNQPQHF.

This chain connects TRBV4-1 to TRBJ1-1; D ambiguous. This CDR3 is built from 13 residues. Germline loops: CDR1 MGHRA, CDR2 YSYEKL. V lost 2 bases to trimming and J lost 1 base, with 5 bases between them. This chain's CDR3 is CASSQLRNTEAFF. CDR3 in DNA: TGCGCCAGCAGCCAATTGAGGAACACTGAAGCTTTCTTT.

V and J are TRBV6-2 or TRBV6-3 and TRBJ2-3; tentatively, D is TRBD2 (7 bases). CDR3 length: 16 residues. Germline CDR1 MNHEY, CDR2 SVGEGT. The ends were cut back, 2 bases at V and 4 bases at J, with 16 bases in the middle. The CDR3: CASSYGGGGLPDTQYF. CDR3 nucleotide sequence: TGTGCCAGCAGTTACGGGGGCGGGGGCCTGCCAGATACGCAGTATTTT.